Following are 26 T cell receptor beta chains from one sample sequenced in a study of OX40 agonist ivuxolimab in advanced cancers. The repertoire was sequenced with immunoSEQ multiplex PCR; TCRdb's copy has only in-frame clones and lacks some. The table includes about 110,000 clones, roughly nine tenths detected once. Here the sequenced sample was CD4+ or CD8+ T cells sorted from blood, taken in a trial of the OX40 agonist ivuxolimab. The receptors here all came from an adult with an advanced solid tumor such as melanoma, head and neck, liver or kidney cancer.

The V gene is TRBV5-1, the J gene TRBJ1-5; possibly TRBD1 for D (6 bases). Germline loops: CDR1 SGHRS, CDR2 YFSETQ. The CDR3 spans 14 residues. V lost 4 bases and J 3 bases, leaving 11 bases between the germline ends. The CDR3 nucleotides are TGCGCCAGCAGCGAGGACAGTTTCAATCAGCCCCAGCATTTT. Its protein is CASSEDSFNQPQHF.

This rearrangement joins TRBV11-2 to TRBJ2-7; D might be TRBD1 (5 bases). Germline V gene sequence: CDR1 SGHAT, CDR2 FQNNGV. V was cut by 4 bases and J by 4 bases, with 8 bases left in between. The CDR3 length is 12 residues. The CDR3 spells CASSSQGYEQYF. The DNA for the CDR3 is TGTGCCAGCAGCTCCCAGGGTTACGAGCAGTACTTC.

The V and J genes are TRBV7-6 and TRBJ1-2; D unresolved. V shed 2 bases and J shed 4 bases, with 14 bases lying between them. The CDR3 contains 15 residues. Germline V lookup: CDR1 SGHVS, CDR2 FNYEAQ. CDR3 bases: TGTGCCAGCAGCTTAAATCCGCAGAGTCCCTATGGCTACACCTTC. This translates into CASSLNPQSPYGYTF. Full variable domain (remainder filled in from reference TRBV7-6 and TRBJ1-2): GAGVSQSPRYKVTKRGQDVALRCDPISGHVSLYWYRQALGQGPEFLTYFNYEAQQDKSGLPNDRFSAERPEGSISTLTIQRTEQRDSAMYRCASSLNPQSPYGYTFGSGTRLTVV.

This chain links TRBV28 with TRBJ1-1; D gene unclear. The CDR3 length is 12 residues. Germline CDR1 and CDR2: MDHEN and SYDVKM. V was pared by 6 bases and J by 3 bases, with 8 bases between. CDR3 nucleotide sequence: TGTGCCAGCAGGGTGACTTACACTGAAGCTTTCTTT. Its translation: CASRVTYTEAFF.

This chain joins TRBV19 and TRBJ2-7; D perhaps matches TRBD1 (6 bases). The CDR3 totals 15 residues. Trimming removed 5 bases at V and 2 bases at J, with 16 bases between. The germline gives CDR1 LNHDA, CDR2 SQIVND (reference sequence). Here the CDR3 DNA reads TGTGCCAGTAGTCCCCCACAGGGCCCCCCCTACGAGCAGTACTTC. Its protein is CASSPPQGPPYEQYF.

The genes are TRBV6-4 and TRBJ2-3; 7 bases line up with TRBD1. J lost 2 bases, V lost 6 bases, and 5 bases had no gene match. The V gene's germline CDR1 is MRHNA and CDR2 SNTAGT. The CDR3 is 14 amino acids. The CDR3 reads CASSSQGVTDTQYF. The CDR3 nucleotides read TGTGCCAGCAGCAGTCAGGGGGTCACAGATACGCAGTATTTT.

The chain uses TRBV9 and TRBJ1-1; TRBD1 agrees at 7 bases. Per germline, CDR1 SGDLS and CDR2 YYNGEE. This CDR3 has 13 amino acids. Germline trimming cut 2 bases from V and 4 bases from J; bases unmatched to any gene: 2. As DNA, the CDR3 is TGTGCCAGCAGCGTTAACAGGGGCACTGAAGCTTTCTTT. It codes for CASSVNRGTEAFF.

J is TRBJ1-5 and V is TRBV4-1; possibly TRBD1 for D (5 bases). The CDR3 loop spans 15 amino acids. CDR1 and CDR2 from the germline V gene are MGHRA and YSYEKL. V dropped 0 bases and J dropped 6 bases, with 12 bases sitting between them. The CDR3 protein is CASSQESGGGQPQHF. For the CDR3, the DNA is TGCGCCAGCAGCCAAGAATCCGGGGGGGGTCAGCCCCAGCATTTT.

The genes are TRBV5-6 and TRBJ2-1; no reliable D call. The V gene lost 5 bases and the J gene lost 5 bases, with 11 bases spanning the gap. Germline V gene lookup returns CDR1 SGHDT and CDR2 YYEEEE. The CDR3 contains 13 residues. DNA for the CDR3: TGTGCCAGCAGTCCTGACCTTAACAATGAGCAGTTCTTC. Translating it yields CASSPDLNNEQFF.

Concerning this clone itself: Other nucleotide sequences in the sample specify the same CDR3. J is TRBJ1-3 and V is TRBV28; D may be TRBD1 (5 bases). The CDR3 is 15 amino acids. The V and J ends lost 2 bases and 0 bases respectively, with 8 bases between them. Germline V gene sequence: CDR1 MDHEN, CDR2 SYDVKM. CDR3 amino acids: CASSLRGSSGNTIYF. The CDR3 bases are TGTGCCAGCAGTTTACGGGGGTCCTCTGGAAACACCATATATTTT.

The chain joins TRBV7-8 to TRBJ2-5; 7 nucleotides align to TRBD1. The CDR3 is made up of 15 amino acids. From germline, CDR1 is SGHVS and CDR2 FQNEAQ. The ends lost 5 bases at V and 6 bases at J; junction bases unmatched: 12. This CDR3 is CASSTDRVYRKTQYF. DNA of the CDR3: TGTGCCAGCAGCACTGACAGGGTGTACCGAAAGACCCAGTACTTC.

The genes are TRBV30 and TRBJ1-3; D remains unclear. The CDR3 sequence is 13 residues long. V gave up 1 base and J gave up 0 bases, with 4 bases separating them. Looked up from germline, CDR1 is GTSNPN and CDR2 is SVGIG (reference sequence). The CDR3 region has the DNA TGTGCCTGGAGTGGGAACTCTGGAAACACCATATATTTT. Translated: CAWSGNSGNTIYF.

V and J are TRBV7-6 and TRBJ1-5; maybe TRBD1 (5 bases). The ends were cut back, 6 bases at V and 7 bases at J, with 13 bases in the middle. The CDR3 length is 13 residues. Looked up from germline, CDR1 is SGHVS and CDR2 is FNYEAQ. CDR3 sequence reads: CASSLQGAQPQHF. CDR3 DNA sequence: TGTGCCAGCAGTTTGCAGGGAGCGCAGCCCCAGCATTTT. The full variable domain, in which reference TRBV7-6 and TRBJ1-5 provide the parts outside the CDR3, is GAGVSQSPRYKVTKRGQDVALRCDPISGHVSLYWYRQALGQGPEFLTYFNYEAQQDKSGLPNDRFSAERPEGSISTLTIQRTEQRDSAMYRCASSLQGAQPQHFGDGTRLSIL.

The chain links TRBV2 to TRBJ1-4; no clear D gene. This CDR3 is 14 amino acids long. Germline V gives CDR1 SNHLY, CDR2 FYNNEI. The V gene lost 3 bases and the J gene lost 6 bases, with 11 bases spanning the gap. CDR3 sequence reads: CASSDRGHYEKLFF. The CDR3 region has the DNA TGTGCCAGCAGTGATAGAGGGCATTATGAAAAACTGTTTTTT. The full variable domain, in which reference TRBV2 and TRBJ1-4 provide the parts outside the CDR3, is EPEVTQTPSHQVTQMGQEVILRCVPISNHLYFYWYRQILGQKVEFLVSFYNNEISEKSEIFDDQFSVERPDGSNFTLKIRSTKLEDSAMYFCASSDRGHYEKLFFGSGTQLSVL.

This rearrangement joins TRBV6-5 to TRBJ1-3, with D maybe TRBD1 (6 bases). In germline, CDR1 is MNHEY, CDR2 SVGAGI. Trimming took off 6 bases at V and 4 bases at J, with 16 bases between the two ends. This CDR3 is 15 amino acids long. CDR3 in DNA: TGTGCCAGCAGGAGCGGGGGGGCGGACGGAAACACCATATATTTT. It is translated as CASRSGGADGNTIYF.

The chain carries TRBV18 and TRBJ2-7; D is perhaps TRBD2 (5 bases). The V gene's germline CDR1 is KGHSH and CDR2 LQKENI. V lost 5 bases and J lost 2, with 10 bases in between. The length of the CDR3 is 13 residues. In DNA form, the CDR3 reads TGTGCCAGCTCAGAGCGGAGTGCCTACGAGCAGTACTTC. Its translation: CASSERSAYEQYF.

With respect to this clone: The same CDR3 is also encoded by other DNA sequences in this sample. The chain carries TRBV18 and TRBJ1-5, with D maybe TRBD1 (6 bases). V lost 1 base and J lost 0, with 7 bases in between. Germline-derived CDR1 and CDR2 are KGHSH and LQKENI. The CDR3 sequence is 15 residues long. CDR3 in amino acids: CASSPRQDSNQPQHF. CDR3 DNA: TGTGCCAGCTCACCACGACAGGATAGCAATCAGCCCCAGCATTTT.

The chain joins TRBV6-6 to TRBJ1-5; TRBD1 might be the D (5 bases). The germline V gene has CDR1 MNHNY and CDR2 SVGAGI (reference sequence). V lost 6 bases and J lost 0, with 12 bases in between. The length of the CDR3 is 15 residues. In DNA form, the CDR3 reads TGTGCCAGCAGCCCGGACACCAATAGCAATCAGCCCCAGCATTTT. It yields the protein CASSPDTNSNQPQHF.

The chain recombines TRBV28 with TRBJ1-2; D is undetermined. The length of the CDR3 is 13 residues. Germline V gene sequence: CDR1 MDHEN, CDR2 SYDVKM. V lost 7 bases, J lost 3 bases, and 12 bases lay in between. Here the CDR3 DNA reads TGTGCCAGCAAAAAGGCCCTCCACTATGGCTACACCTTC. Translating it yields CASKKALHYGYTF.

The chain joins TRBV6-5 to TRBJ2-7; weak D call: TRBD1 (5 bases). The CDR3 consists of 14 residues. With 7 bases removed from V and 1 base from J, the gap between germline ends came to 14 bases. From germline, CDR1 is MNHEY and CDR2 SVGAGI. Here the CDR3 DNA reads TGTGCCAGCACCGATAGGGGTATTTCCTACGAGCAGTACTTC. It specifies CASTDRGISYEQYF.

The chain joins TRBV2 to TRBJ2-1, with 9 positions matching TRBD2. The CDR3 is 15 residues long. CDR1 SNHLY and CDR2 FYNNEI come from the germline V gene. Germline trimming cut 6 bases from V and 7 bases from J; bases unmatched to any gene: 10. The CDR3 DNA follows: TGTGCCAGCAGGCATAGCGGGGGCTCAGCAAATGAGCAGTTCTTC. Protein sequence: CASRHSGGSANEQFF.

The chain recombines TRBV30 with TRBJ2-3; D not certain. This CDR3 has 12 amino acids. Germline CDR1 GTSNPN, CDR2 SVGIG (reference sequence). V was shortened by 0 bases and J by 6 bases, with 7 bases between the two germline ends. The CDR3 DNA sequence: TGTGCCTGGAGTGTGACCCATGATACGCAGTATTTT. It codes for CAWSVTHDTQYF. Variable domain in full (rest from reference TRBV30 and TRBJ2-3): SQTIHQWPATLVQPVGSPLSLECTVEGTSNPNLYWYRQAAGRGLQLLFYSVGIGQISSEVPQNLSASRPQDRQFILSSKKLLLSDSGFYLCAWSVTHDTQYFGPGTRLTVL.

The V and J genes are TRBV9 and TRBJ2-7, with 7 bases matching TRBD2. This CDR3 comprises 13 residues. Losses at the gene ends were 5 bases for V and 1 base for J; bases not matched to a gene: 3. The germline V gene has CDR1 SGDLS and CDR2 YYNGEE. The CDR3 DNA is TGTGCCAGCAGTCGGGGGGAATCCTACGAGCAGTACTTC. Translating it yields CASSRGESYEQYF.

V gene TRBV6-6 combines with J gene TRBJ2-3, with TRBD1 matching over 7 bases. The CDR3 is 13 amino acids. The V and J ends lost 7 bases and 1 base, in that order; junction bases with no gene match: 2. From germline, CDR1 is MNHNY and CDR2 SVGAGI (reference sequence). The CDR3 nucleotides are TGTGCCAGCACAGGGGGACGCACAGATACGCAGTATTTT. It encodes CASTGGRTDTQYF.

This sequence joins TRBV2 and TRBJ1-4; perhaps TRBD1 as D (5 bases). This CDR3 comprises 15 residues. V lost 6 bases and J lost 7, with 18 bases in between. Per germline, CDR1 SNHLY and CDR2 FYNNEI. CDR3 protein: CASSLDQGRAEKLFF. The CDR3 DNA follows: TGTGCCAGCAGCTTGGATCAGGGTAGGGCTGAAAAACTGTTTTTT.

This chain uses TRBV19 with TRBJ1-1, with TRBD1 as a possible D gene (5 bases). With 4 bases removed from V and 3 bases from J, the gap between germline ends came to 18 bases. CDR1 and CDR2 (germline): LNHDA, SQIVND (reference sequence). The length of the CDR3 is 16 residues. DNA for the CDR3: TGTGCCAGTAGTAACGCTGGGGCCGAGAAAGACACTGAAGCTTTCTTT. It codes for CASSNAGAEKDTEAFF.